A selection of T cell receptor beta chains follows, all from one sample in a study of blood T cells in healthy people across ages. MiXCR was run by TCRdb on the 5' RACE reads, yielding one entry per CDR3 protein. The repertoire holds about a million distinct CDR3 sequences, 40% to 60% seen once, with 13% in the top ten. Specimen: blood. The receptors stem from a young man in good health. Both conserved end residues are trimmed from each CDR3. Each record gives: J gene, clone size, V gene, CDR3 protein. For some rows the clone size is stated as once, few or many, or as a class when expanded; others skip it.

TRBJ2-3,NA,TRBV7-2,ASSLGLRADTQY
TRBJ1-2,NA,TRBV20-1,SASTGKGYGYT
TRBJ1-6,few,TRBV5-1,ASGQGGINSPLH
TRBJ1-2,NA,TRBV13,ASSSGRGYDYT
TRBJ2-3,NA,TRBV28,ASSLTPTGGFTDTQY
TRBJ2-4,NA,TRBV15,ATSRGVAKNIQY
TRBJ1-2,many,TRBV29-1,SVFLPTGYGYT
TRBJ1-2,NA,TRBV29-1,SVEGAGTDPSLGYT
TRBJ2-3,few,TRBV10-3,AIAGEITDTQY
TRBJ1-2,NA,TRBV29-1,SVINRDYGYT
TRBJ1-4,NA,TRBV4-1,ASSQDRDRGEKLF
TRBJ2-5,NA,TRBV7-2,ASSVGVAQETQY
TRBJ2-1,few,TRBV9,ASSTPTSDAYNEQF
TRBJ1-4,NA,TRBV5-1,ASSLGGRNGKLF
TRBJ1-2,NA,TRBV20-1,SARDTRGLYGYT
TRBJ1-5,NA,TRBV12-3/TRBV12-4,ASSRRQGRHQPQH
TRBJ2-3,NA,TRBV5-1,ASTSKQGGDTQY
TRBJ2-2,few,TRBV3-1,ASSQGGPGELF